The 15 T cell receptor beta chains below come from one sample, sequenced in a study of a mutant IDH1 vaccine in newly diagnosed glioma. Time point of the sample: week 47, end of study. Topical imiquimod accompanied each vaccine dose, which consisted of 300 ug of mutant IDH1 20-mer peptide. Profiled with immunoSEQ multiplex PCR; TCRdb holds only in-frame clones, not every one. Seen here are 50,000 to 65,000 clones, 80% to 85% observed once, and the top ten hold 3% to 4%. These receptors have no identified antigens. Sequenced material: PBMCs, taken from a glioma patient whose treatment included an IDH1 peptide vaccine. These receptors all come from a woman aged 45 to 65 with glioma.

The chain combines TRBV18 with TRBJ1-1; tentatively, D is TRBD1 (6 bases). Trimming took off 8 bases at V and 2 bases at J, with 12 bases between the two ends. Looked up from germline, CDR1 is KGHSH and CDR2 is LQKENI. The CDR3 has 13 residues. The DNA of the CDR3 is TGTGCCAGCACGCCCGGGGGCAACACTGAAGCTTTCTTT. Protein sequence: CASTPGGNTEAFF.

The rearrangement uses TRBV19 and TRBJ1-4; 8 bases line up with TRBD1. CDR1 LNHDA and CDR2 SQIVND come from the germline V gene (reference sequence). The length of the CDR3 is 16 residues. The V and J ends lost 3 bases and 5 bases, in that order; junction bases with no gene match: 8. DNA of the CDR3: TGTGCCAGTAGTATCCCTGACAGGGGCCGCAATGAAAAACTGTTTTTT. It codes for CASSIPDRGRNEKLFF.

V and J are TRBV4-2 and TRBJ2-3, with TRBD2 matching over 10 bases. The CDR3 sequence is 15 residues long. Germline-derived CDR1 and CDR2 are LGHNA and YNFKEQ. After removal of 0 bases from V and 5 bases from J, the junction contained 2 bases not matched to a gene. In DNA, the CDR3 is TGTGCCAGCAGCCAAGAAGAGCGGGGGGGAGATACGCAGTATTTT. This sequence encodes CASSQEERGGDTQYF.

The J gene is TRBJ1-1, the V gene TRBV6-1; 7 bases are a match to TRBD1. The CDR3 contains 11 residues. From germline, CDR1 is MNHNS and CDR2 SASEGT. With V trimmed by 6 bases and J by 9 bases, 4 bases remained unmatched. CDR3 in DNA: TGTGCCAGCAGCCGGGACAGAAAAGCTTTCTTT. It encodes CASSRDRKAFF.

V usage is TRBV9 and J usage is TRBJ2-3, with D perhaps being TRBD1 or TRBD2 (5 bases each). The CDR3 extends over 14 amino acids. Per the germline V gene, CDR1 is SGDLS and CDR2 is YYNGEE. V was cut by 3 bases and J by 6 bases, with 14 bases left in between. CDR3 nucleotides: TGTGCCAGCAGCGAACGGGGCTCAACGGATACGCAGTATTTT. The encoded protein is CASSERGSTDTQYF.

This clone was detected only once. The CDR3 spells CASSSRDRPTDTQYF. In DNA, the CDR3 is TGTGCCAGCAGCTCCCGGGACAGGCCCACAGATACGCAGTATTTT. The chain combines TRBV5-4 with TRBJ2-3; TRBD1 matches 8 bases. Germline values: CDR1 SGHNT, CDR2 YYREEE (reference sequence). Trimming removed 3 bases from V and 2 bases from J; junction bases left unmatched: 5. The CDR3 has 15 amino acids. The entire variable domain, with the rest obtained from reference TRBV5-4 and TRBJ2-3, is as follows: ETGVTQSPTHLIKTRGQQVTLRCSSQSGHNTVSWYQQALGQGPQFIFQYYREEENGRGNFPPRFSGLQFPNYSSELNVNALELDDSALYLCASSSRDRPTDTQYFGPGTRLTVL.

This rearrangement joins TRBV7-9 to TRBJ2-5, with D hard to call. CDR3 length: 13 residues. Germline assignment: CDR1 SEHNR and CDR2 FQNEAQ (reference sequence). Trimming shortened V by 2 bases and J by 3 bases, and 7 bases separated the two germline ends. Here the CDR3 reads CASSLMRKETQYF. As DNA, the CDR3 is TGTGCCAGCAGCTTAATGCGCAAAGAGACCCAGTACTTC.

The chain is built from TRBV1 and TRBJ1-4. TRBV1 is classified as a pseudogene. The CDR3 is 15 residues long. This CDR3 reads CTSSLGTRYNEKLFF. CDR3 bases: TGCACCAGCAGCCTCGGGACGCGCTATAATGAAAAACTGTTTTTT.

The chain uses TRBV14 and TRBJ1-3; no clear D. The V and J ends lost 0 bases and 0 bases respectively, with 12 bases between them. The CDR3 sequence is 17 residues long. Germline V gene sequence: CDR1 SGHDN, CDR2 FVKESK. This CDR3 reads CASSQDYEDDSGNTIYF. The CDR3 region has the DNA TGTGCCAGCAGCCAAGACTACGAGGACGACTCTGGAAACACCATATATTTT.

The chain combines TRBV7-2 with TRBJ2-7; the D is unclear. CDR1 and CDR2 (germline): SGHTA, FQGNSA. The CDR3 spans 13 residues. The V gene lost 1 base and the J gene lost 3 bases, with 7 bases spanning the gap. The CDR3 loop is CASSLERRYEQYF. CDR3 coding DNA: TGTGCCAGCAGCTTAGAACGTCGCTACGAGCAGTACTTC.

In this sample, this clone turned up once. The chain links TRBV5-1 to TRBJ2-3; 8 bases are shared with TRBD1. The CDR3 is 16 amino acids. V was pared by 0 bases and J by 0 bases, with 3 bases of the junction left unmatched. Germline CDR1 reads SGHRS; CDR2 reads YFSETQ. CDR3 bases: TGCGCCAGCAGCTTGGCAGGGGACAGGAGCACAGATACGCAGTATTTT. Amino acids: CASSLAGDRSTDTQYF.

In this sample, this clone turned up once. The rearrangement uses TRBV10-2 and TRBJ2-7; unclear D gene. V shed 5 bases and J shed 0 bases, with 11 bases lying between them. CDR1 and CDR2 (germline): WSHSY, SAAADI. This CDR3 contains 14 residues. Here the CDR3 reads CASSTWTASYEQYF. CDR3 in DNA: TGCGCCAGCAGTACTTGGACGGCCTCCTACGAGCAGTACTTC.

Only a few counts were recorded for this clone. This sequence joins TRBV7-2 and TRBJ1-1; no definite D call. Germline CDR1 reads SGHTA; CDR2 reads FQGNSA. This CDR3 comprises 15 residues. V dropped 1 base and J dropped 0 bases, with 9 bases sitting between them. The CDR3 DNA reads TGTGCCAGCAGCTTAGTCTTCAGCCTGAACACTGAAGCTTTCTTT. This sequence encodes CASSLVFSLNTEAFF. Full variable domain (rest looked up from reference TRBV7-2 and TRBJ1-1): GAGVSQSPSNKVTEKGKDVELRCDPISGHTALYWYRQSLGQGLEFLIYFQGNSAPDKSGLPSDRFSAERTGGSVSTLTIQRTQQEDSAVYLCASSLVFSLNTEAFFGQGTRLTVV.

For the CDR3, the DNA is TGTGCCAGCAGTACTCGCATCTACAATGAGCAGTTCTTC. Its protein is CASSTRIYNEQFF. The chain uses TRBV6-6 and TRBJ2-1; D ambiguous. The CDR3 contains 13 residues. The V and J ends lost 5 bases and 3 bases respectively, with 8 bases between them. The germline V gene encodes CDR1 MNHNY and CDR2 SVGAGI (reference sequence).

The chain carries TRBV6-6 and TRBJ1-2; D unclear. The V end lost 2 bases, the J end lost 8 bases, and 9 bases lay between the germline ends. The germline gives CDR1 MNHNY, CDR2 SVGAGI (reference sequence). The CDR3 runs 12 residues. CDR3 sequence reads: CASSYDRRGYTF. CDR3 DNA: TGTGCCAGCAGTTACGACCGACGGGGCTACACCTTC.